This T cell receptor (beta chain) was sequenced for a study of T cells in Graves' hyperthyroidism and ophthalmopathy. Study observations and caveats: A 13 V-J signature model discriminated ophthalmopathy versus stable hyperthyroidism. The model made its ophthalmopathy prediction, and onset followed a median roughly 6.5 months later.

It was RNA transcripts that yielded the amplified TCR beta CDR3 regions. A first-round RT-PCR of the TCR CDR3 used the HTBI primer set. TCRdb itself ran the multiplex PCR reads through MiXCR, one entry per CDR3 protein. This table has around 540,000 distinct CDR3 sequences, roughly 15% appearing once. The CDR3 is 16 amino acids. CDR1 is MNHEY, CDR2 SVGEGT, per germline. To note about this clonotype: Its antigen remains unknown. An end of the junction does not agree with germline; a read error may underlie this.

This clonotype was obtained from a young woman with Graves' ophthalmopathy. What was sequenced was blood. This chain joins TRBV6-2 or TRBV6-3 and TRBJ2-3, with 12 bases that match TRBD2. DNA of the CDR3: TGTGCCAGCAGTGACTCTAGCGGGAGGGCCACAGATACGCAGTATTTT. Residues: CASSDSSGRATDTQYF.